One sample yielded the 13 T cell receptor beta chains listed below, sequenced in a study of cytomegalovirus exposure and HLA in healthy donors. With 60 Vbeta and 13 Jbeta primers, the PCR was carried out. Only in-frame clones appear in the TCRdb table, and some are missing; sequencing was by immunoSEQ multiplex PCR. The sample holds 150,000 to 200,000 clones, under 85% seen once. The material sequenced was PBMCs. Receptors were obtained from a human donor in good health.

The DNA of the CDR3 is TGTGCCAGCAGCCCAAGCGGGGTTCCCATCTTCGAGCAGTACTTC. It yields the protein CASSPSGVPIFEQYF. V is TRBV9 and J is TRBJ2-7, with 7 bases matching TRBD2. The V and J ends lost 4 bases and 6 bases, in that order; junction bases with no gene match: 13. The CDR3 loop spans 15 amino acids. Germline CDR1 is SGDLS and CDR2 is YYNGEE.

Written as DNA, the CDR3 is TGTGCCAGCAGTACAACAGCCGGAAGCTCCTACGAGCAGTACTTC. Protein sequence: CASSTTAGSSYEQYF. J is TRBJ2-7 and V is TRBV7-8; no clear D gene. V was pared by 6 bases and J by 0 bases, with 15 bases between. The CDR3 sequence is 15 residues long. Germline V lookup: CDR1 SGHVS, CDR2 FQNEAQ.

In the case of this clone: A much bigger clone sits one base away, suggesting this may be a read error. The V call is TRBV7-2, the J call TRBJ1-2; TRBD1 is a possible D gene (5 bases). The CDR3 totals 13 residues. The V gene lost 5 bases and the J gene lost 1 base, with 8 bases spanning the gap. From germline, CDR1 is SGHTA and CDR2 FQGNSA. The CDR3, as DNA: TGTGCCAGCAGCCCGACAGTTAACTATGGCTACACCTTC. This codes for CASSPTVNYGYTF.

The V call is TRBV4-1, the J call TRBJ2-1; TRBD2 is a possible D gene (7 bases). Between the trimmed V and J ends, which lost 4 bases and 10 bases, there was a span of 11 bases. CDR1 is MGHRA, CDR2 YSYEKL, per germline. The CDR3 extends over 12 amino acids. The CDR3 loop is CASSPSGGEQFF. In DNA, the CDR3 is TGCGCCAGCAGCCCTTCGGGGGGCGAGCAGTTCTTC.

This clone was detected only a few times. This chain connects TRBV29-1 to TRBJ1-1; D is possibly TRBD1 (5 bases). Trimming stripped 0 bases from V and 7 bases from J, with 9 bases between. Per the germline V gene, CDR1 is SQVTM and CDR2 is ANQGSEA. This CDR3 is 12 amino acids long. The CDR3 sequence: CSVEEVRDEAFF. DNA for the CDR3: TGCAGCGTTGAAGAGGTCAGGGATGAAGCTTTCTTT.

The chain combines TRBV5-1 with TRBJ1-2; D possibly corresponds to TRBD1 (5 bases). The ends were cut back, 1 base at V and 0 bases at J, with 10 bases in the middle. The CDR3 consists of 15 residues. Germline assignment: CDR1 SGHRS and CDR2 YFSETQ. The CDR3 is CASSLSGPANYGYTF. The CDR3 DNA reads TGCGCCAGCAGCTTGTCAGGGCCCGCTAACTATGGCTACACCTTC.

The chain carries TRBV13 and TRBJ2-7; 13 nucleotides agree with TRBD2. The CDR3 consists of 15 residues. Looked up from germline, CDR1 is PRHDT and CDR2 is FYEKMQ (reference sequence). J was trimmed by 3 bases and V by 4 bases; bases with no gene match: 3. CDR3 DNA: TGTGCCAGCAGCTCCGGACTAGCGGGGGTCTACGAGCAGTACTTC. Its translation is CASSSGLAGVYEQYF.

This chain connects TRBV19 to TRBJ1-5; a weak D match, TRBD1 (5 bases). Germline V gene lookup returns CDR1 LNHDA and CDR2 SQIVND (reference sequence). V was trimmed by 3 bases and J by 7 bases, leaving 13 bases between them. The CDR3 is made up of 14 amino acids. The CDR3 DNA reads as TGTGCCAGTAGTATGGGTAGGAGGGACCAGCCCCAGCATTTT. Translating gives CASSMGRRDQPQHF.

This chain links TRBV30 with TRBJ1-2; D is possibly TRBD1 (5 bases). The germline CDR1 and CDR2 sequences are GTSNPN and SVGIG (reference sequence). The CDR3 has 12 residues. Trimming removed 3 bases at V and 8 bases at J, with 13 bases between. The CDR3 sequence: CAWRGQSRGYTF. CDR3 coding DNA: TGTGCCTGGAGGGGGCAGTCCCGCGGCTACACCTTC.

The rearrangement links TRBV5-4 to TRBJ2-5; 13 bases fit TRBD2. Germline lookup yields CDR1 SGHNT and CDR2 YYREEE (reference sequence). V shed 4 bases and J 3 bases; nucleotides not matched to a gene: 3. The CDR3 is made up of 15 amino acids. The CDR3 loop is CASSRGTSGEETQYF. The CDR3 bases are TGTGCCAGCAGCCGGGGGACTAGCGGGGAAGAGACCCAGTACTTC.

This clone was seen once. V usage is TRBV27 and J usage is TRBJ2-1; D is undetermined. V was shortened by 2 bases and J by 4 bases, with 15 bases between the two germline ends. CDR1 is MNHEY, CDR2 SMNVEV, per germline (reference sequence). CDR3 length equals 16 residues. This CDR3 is CASSLRTATQYNEQFF. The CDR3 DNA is TGTGCCAGCAGTTTAAGAACCGCGACACAATACAATGAGCAGTTCTTC.

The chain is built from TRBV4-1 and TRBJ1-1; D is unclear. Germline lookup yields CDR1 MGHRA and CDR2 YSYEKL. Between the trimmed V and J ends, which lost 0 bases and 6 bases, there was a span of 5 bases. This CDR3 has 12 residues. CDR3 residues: CASSQDRAEAFF. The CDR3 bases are TGCGCCAGCAGCCAAGATCGCGCTGAAGCTTTCTTT.

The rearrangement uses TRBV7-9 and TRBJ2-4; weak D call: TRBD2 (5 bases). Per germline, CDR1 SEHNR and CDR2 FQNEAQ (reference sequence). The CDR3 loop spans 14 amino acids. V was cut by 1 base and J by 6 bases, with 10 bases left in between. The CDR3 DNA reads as TGTGCCAGCAGCTTAGTGTCCAGCGGAAACATTCAGTACTTC. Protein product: CASSLVSSGNIQYF.